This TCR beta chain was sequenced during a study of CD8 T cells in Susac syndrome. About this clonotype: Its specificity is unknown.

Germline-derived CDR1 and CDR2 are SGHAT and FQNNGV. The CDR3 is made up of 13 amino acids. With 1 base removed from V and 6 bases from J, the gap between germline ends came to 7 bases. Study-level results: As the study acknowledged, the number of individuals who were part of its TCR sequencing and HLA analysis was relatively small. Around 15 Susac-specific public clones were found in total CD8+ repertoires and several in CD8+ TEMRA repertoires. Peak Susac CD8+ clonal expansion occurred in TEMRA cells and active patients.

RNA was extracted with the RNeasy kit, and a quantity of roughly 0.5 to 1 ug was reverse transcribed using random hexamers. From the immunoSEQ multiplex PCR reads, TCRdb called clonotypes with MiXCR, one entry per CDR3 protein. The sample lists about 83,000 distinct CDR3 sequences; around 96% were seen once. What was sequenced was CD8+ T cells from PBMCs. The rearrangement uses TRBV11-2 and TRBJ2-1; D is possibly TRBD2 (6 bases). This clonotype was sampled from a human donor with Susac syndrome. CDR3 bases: TGTGCCAGCAGCTTAGGACTAGTCAATGAGCAGTTCTTC. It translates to CASSLGLVNEQFF.